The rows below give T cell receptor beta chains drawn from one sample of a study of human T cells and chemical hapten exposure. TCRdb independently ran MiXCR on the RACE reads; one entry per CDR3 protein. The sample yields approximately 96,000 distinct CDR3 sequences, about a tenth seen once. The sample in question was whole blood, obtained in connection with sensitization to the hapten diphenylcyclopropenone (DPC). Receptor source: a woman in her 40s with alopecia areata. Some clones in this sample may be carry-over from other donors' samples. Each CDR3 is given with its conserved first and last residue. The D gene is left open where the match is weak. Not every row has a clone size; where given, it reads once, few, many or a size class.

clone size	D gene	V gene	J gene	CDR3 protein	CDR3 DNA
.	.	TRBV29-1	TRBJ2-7	CSISRGEQQYF	TGCAGCATAAGCCGGGGCGAACAGCAGTACTTC
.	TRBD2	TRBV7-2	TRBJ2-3	CASSLLAGDTDTQYF	TGTGCCAGCAGCTTACTAGCGGGGGACACAGATACGCAGTATTTT
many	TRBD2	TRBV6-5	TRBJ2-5	CASSYLRSGTNLETQYF	TGTGCCAGCAGCTACCTCAGATCGGGGACTAACCTAGAGACCCAGTACTTC
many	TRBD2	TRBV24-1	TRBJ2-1	CATSVGSGRVYNEQFF	TGTGCCACCAGTGTTGGTAGCGGGAGGGTGTACAATGAGCAGTTCTTC
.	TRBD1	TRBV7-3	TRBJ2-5	CASSLDRVEEAQYF	TGTGCCAGCAGCTTAGACAGGGTTGAAGAGGCCCAGTACTTC
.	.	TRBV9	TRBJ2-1	CASSVTHKTGYNEQFF	TGTGCCAGCAGCGTCACCCACAAGACTGGATACAATGAGCAGTTCTTC
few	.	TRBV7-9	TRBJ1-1	CASSLGVGDGAFF	TGTGCCAGCAGCTTAGGGGTGGGCGACGGGGCTTTCTTT
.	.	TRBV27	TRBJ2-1	CASSWDNEQFF	TGTGCCAGCAGTTGGGACAATGAGCAGTTCTTC
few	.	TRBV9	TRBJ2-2	CASSVVGVGSGELFF	TGTGCCAGCAGCGTAGTCGGAGTCGGTTCCGGGGAGCTGTTTTTT
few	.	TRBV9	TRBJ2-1	CASSVALNSAYNEQFF	TGTGCCAGCAGCGTAGCCTTAAACTCGGCCTACAATGAGCAGTTCTTC
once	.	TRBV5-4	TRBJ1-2	CTSSLMRAINYGYTF	TGTACCAGCAGCTTGATGCGGGCCATCAACTATGGCTACACCTTC
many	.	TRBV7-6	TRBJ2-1	CASSSRRAHEQFF	TGTGCCAGCAGCTCCCGCCGGGCCCATGAGCAGTTCTTC
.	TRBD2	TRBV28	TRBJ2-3	CASSWRGAGASTDTQYF	TGTGCCAGCAGTTGGAGAGGAGCGGGGGCGAGCACAGATACGCAGTATTTT